Presented here are 29 T cell receptor beta chains from one specimen sequenced in a study of CD8 T cells in ankylosing spondylitis. Study-level points and caveats: The study identified a TCR beta motif of under ten highly homologous variants that appeared characteristic of ankylosing spondylitis blood.

A single record per CDR3 protein comes from TCRdb applying MiXCR to the 5' RACE reads. The sample yields around 770,000 distinct CDR3 sequences, 19% seen once. No cognate antigen is known for these TCRs. The specimen sequenced was blood, either unsorted or a sorted T cell fraction (not recorded which). These receptor sequences come from a male donor with ankylosing spondylitis.

In this sample, this clonotype turned up a few times. This rearrangement joins TRBV20-1 to TRBJ2-7, with 12 bases identical to TRBD2. Germline assignment: CDR1 DFQATT and CDR2 SNEGSKA (reference sequence). This CDR3 contains 15 residues. The junction had 7 bases not matched to a gene; V was cut back by 0 bases and J by 7 bases. The CDR3 loop reads CSARDRPSGGEEQYF. CDR3 in DNA: TGCAGTGCTAGAGATCGGCCTAGCGGGGGGGAGGAGCAGTACTTC.

The rearrangement joins TRBV3-1 to TRBJ2-7; D gene uncertain. Trimming removed 6 bases from V and 2 bases from J, with 8 bases in between. The CDR3 spans 12 residues. Germline V gene sequence: CDR1 LGHDT, CDR2 YNNKEL (reference sequence). CDR3 nucleotides: TGTGCCAGCAGTCGAGTCACCTACGAGCAGTACTTC. Translating it yields CASSRVTYEQYF.

Ten or more counts support this clonotype. This chain links TRBV20-1 with TRBJ1-5; no clear D. CDR1 DFQATT and CDR2 SNEGSKA come from the germline V gene (reference sequence). The CDR3 is made up of 16 amino acids. V lost 3 bases, J lost 2 bases, and 17 bases lay in between. This CDR3 reads CSARRDSLGGNQPQHF. CDR3 coding DNA: TGCAGTGCTAGGCGAGACTCCCTTGGGGGCAATCAGCCCCAGCATTTT.

The V and J genes are TRBV14 and TRBJ1-4; no clear D. V was cut by 3 bases and J by 8 bases, with 13 bases left in between. The CDR3 length is 14 residues. Germline CDR1 SGHDN, CDR2 FVKESK. CDR3 region: CASSHTILGEKLFF. CDR3 bases: TGTGCCAGCAGCCACACCATACTAGGCGAAAAACTGTTTTTT.

This clonotype was observed a handful of times. V is TRBV12-3 or TRBV12-4 and J is TRBJ2-1; TRBD2 matches at 10 bases. J lost 9 bases, V lost 1 base, and 6 bases had no gene match. This CDR3 has 15 residues. CDR3 in amino acids: CASSLELAGLGEQFF. CDR3 nucleotide sequence: TGTGCCAGCAGTTTAGAACTAGCGGGATTAGGTGAGCAGTTCTTC.

The chain joins TRBV4-2 to TRBJ2-3; D is possibly TRBD1 or TRBD2 (5 bases each). With 1 base removed from V and 2 bases from J, the gap between germline ends came to 16 bases. The CDR3 totals 17 residues. The V gene's germline CDR1 is LGHNA and CDR2 YNFKEQ. In DNA, the CDR3 is TGTGCCAGCAGCCAAGCCGCCAAAGGTGGGACCACAGATACGCAGTATTTT. Residues: CASSQAAKGGTTDTQYF.

This clonotype was detected a few times. The chain joins TRBV12-3 or TRBV12-4 to TRBJ2-3; TRBD2 might be the D (5 bases). V was cut by 5 bases and J by 10 bases, with 13 bases left in between. The CDR3 sequence is 12 residues long. Written as DNA, the CDR3 is TGTGCCAGCAGTCGCACACGGGATGCGCAGTATTTT. It encodes CASSRTRDAQYF.

The chain couples TRBV11-2 to TRBJ2-1; 8 bases fit TRBD2. CDR1 is SGHAT, CDR2 FQNNGV, per germline. Trimming at V came to 4 bases and at J to 6 bases, leaving 5 bases not matched to a gene. The CDR3 loop spans 14 amino acids. The CDR3 sequence is CASSWSGGRNEQFF. CDR3 DNA: TGTGCCAGCAGCTGGTCGGGAGGGCGCAATGAGCAGTTCTTC. The full variable domain, in which reference TRBV11-2 and TRBJ2-1 provide the parts outside the CDR3, is EAGVAQSPRYKIIEKRQSVAFWCNPISGHATLYWYQQILGQGPKLLIQFQNNGVVDDSQLPKDRFSAERLKGVDSTLKIQPAKLEDSAVYLCASSWSGGRNEQFFGPGTRLTVL.

The chain links TRBV7-3 to TRBJ2-5, with D unclear. The CDR3 consists of 14 residues. CDR1 and CDR2 (germline): SGHTA, FQGTGA. V lost 1 base and J lost 5, with 11 bases in between. The chain's CDR3 is CASSLNGPRETQYF. As DNA, the CDR3 is TGTGCCAGCAGCTTAAATGGCCCCAGGGAGACCCAGTACTTC.

The chain recombines TRBV4-1 with TRBJ1-1; 8 nucleotides match TRBD1. The junction had 10 bases not matched to a gene; V was cut back by 3 bases and J by 4 bases. The CDR3 covers 16 residues. Germline CDR1 and CDR2: MGHRA and YSYEKL. The CDR3 spells CASSQMPLDRGTEAFF. Here the CDR3 DNA reads TGCGCCAGCAGCCAGATGCCCCTCGACAGGGGCACTGAAGCTTTCTTT.

The chain carries TRBV11-3 and TRBJ2-1, with D perhaps matching TRBD1 (5 bases). The CDR3 has 16 residues. Germline V gene lookup returns CDR1 SGHNT and CDR2 YENEEA. V was clipped by 5 bases and J by 0 bases, with 14 bases between them. CDR3 region: CASSHTGRSSYNEQFF. The CDR3 DNA reads as TGTGCCAGCAGCCATACAGGCCGGAGCTCCTACAATGAGCAGTTCTTC. Looking up the rest from reference TRBV11-3 and TRBJ2-1 gives the full variable domain: EAGVVQSPRYKIIEKKQPVAFWCNPISGHNTLYWYLQNLGQGPELLIRYENEEAVDDSQLPKDRFSAERLKGVDSTLKIQPAELGDSAVYLCASSHTGRSSYNEQFFGPGTRLTVL.

This clonotype came up many times. CDR3 sequence reads: CASKEGLGFIRNTEAFF. The CDR3 region has the DNA TGTGCCAGCAAGGAGGGCTTAGGGTTTATTAGGAACACTGAAGCTTTCTTT. V is TRBV12-3 or TRBV12-4 and J is TRBJ1-1; D not resolved. The germline V and J ends were trimmed by 7 bases and 1 base, with 22 bases remaining between them. This CDR3 spans 17 amino acids.

The chain combines TRBV4-2 with TRBJ2-6, with D perhaps matching TRBD1 (5 bases). Germline CDR1 LGHNA, CDR2 YNFKEQ. Trimming shortened V by 0 bases and J by 0 bases, and 6 bases separated the two germline ends. This CDR3 comprises 16 residues. CDR3 protein: CASSQERGSGANVLTF. The CDR3 DNA sequence: TGTGCCAGCAGCCAAGAAAGGGGCTCTGGGGCCAACGTCCTGACTTTC.

This clonotype was found once. This chain links TRBV9 with TRBJ2-1; 7 nucleotides match TRBD1. Unmatched junction bases numbered 8, after V lost 0 bases and J lost 5 bases. The CDR3 consists of 16 residues. The germline V gene encodes CDR1 SGDLS and CDR2 YYNGEE. The CDR3 reads CASSVVGTEIDNEQFF. CDR3 nucleotides: TGTGCCAGCAGCGTAGTCGGGACAGAGATAGACAATGAGCAGTTCTTC.

This clonotype was observed a handful of times. The chain's CDR3 is CASSSGARLPQPPYEQYF. The DNA of the CDR3 is TGTGCCAGCAGTTCCGGGGCCCGACTACCCCAACCTCCCTACGAGCAGTACTTC. V is TRBV6-2 or TRBV6-3 and J is TRBJ2-7; either TRBD1 or TRBD2 may supply D (5 bases each). From germline, CDR1 is MNHEY and CDR2 SVGEGT. The CDR3 length is 18 residues. With 4 bases removed from V and 2 bases from J, the gap between germline ends came to 24 bases.

The chain couples TRBV30 to TRBJ2-5; 8 bases are shared with TRBD2. The J segment lost 6 bases and the V segment lost 4 bases, leaving 10 bases of the junction unmatched. CDR3 length: 14 residues. The germline V gene has CDR1 GTSNPN and CDR2 SVGIG (reference sequence). The CDR3 spells CAWTLSGGGKTQYF. As DNA, the CDR3 is TGTGCCTGGACCCTTTCCGGGGGGGGAAAGACCCAGTACTTC. Together with reference TRBV30 and TRBJ2-5, the CDR3 gives the full variable domain: SQTIHQWPATLVQPVGSPLSLECTVEGTSNPNLYWYRQAAGRGLQLLFYSVGIGQISSEVPQNLSASRPQDRQFILSSKKLLLSDSGFYLCAWTLSGGGKTQYFGPGTRLLVL.

The chain employs TRBV6-5 and TRBJ2-6; D is ambiguous. The CDR3 spans 16 residues. Trimming shortened V by 3 bases and J by 0 bases, and 9 bases separated the two germline ends. Per germline, CDR1 MNHEY and CDR2 SVGAGI. CDR3 amino acids: CASSYLAASGANVLTF. The CDR3 nucleotides are TGTGCCAGCAGTTATTTAGCCGCCTCTGGGGCCAACGTCCTGACTTTC.

A few counts support this clonotype. The chain employs TRBV29-1 and TRBJ2-7; TRBD1 is a possible D gene (5 bases). CDR1 is SQVTM, CDR2 ANQGSEA, per germline. The CDR3 length is 12 residues. V was cut by 6 bases and J by 2 bases, with 11 bases left in between. CDR3 DNA sequence: TGCAGCGTATTTGGACATACCTACGAGCAGTACTTC. Amino acid sequence: CSVFGHTYEQYF.

The sample holds a few counts of this clonotype. J is TRBJ2-7 and V is TRBV12-3 or TRBV12-4, with a possible D match to TRBD1 (7 bases). V was clipped by 4 bases and J by 5 bases, with 18 bases between them. The CDR3 consists of 15 residues. The CDR3 reads CASSSGTVRRDEQYF. CDR3 in DNA: TGTGCCAGCAGTTCGGGGACAGTTCGGAGGGACGAGCAGTACTTC.

J is TRBJ1-1 and V is TRBV12-3 or TRBV12-4; D might be TRBD1 (5 bases). This CDR3 contains 14 residues. Trimming left V 8 bases short and J 1 base short, with 14 bases between. The DNA for the CDR3 is TGTGCCAGCGGACCCTATGGGGGGAACACTGAAGCTTTCTTT. It is translated as CASGPYGGNTEAFF.

This clonotype occurred a few times. The V call is TRBV5-1, the J call TRBJ2-1, with D perhaps TRBD1 or TRBD2 (6 bases each). The CDR3 runs to 14 residues. Per germline, CDR1 SGHRS and CDR2 YFSETQ. V was clipped by 0 bases and J by 11 bases, with 15 bases between them. CDR3 bases: TGCGCCAGCAGCTTGGGGGGGGACACCTTTCAGCAGTTCTTC. It translates to CASSLGGDTFQQFF.

The J gene is TRBJ2-3, the V gene TRBV27; D unresolved. The germline gives CDR1 MNHEY, CDR2 SMNVEV (reference sequence). The CDR3 loop spans 14 amino acids. V dropped 3 bases and J dropped 2 bases, with 9 bases sitting between them. The DNA for the CDR3 is TGTGCCAGCAGTTTTTGGAGTAACACAGATACGCAGTATTTT. It translates to CASSFWSNTDTQYF.

This clonotype was seen more than once but under ten times. The J gene is TRBJ2-3, the V gene TRBV20-1; 7 bases are shared with TRBD1. CDR1 is DFQATT and CDR2 is SNEGSKA in the germline V gene (reference sequence). CDR3 length: 14 amino acids. V lost 6 bases to trimming and J lost 0 bases; unmatched junction nucleotides: 6. For the CDR3, the DNA is TGCAGTGCCATCGGGACAGTGAGCACAGATACGCAGTATTTT. Translating gives CSAIGTVSTDTQYF.

This clonotype was seen more than once but under ten times. The chain recombines TRBV5-1 with TRBJ2-1; the D gene is possibly TRBD1 (6 bases). This CDR3 has 14 residues. With 3 bases removed from V and 6 bases from J, the gap between germline ends came to 13 bases. Looked up from germline, CDR1 is SGHRS and CDR2 is YFSETQ. The CDR3 protein is CASSWRQVGNEQFF. CDR3 DNA sequence: TGCGCCAGCAGCTGGAGACAGGTGGGCAATGAGCAGTTCTTC.

The gene calls are TRBV15 and TRBJ2-2; D might be TRBD2 (6 bases). V gave up 0 bases and J gave up 0 bases, with 14 bases separating them. This CDR3 spans 18 amino acids. Germline V gives CDR1 LNHNV, CDR2 YYDKDF (reference sequence). The CDR3 DNA sequence: TGTGCCACCAGCAGAGATGGGCCGCGGGAACCGAACACCGGGGAGCTGTTTTTT. This translates into CATSRDGPREPNTGELFF. The variable domain in full, completed from reference TRBV15 and TRBJ2-2, reads DAMVIQNPRYQVTQFGKPVTLSCSQTLNHNVMYWYQQKSSQAPKLLFHYYDKDFNNEADTPDNFQSRRPNTSFCFLDIRSPGLGDTAMYLCATSRDGPREPNTGELFFGEGSRLTVL.

This clonotype was observed at least ten times. This sequence joins TRBV12-3 or TRBV12-4 and TRBJ1-1; D might be TRBD1 (5 bases). CDR3 length: 14 amino acids. V was shortened by 8 bases and J by 1 base, with 14 bases between the two germline ends. DNA for the CDR3: TGTGCCAGCTCGTGGGGCGGCACGAACACTGAAGCTTTCTTT. Protein product: CASSWGGTNTEAFF.

The chain has TRBV3-1 and TRBJ1-1, with D unresolved. This CDR3 is 14 amino acids long. CDR1 is LGHDT and CDR2 is YNNKEL in the germline V gene (reference sequence). Trimming removed 2 bases at V and 2 bases at J, with 9 bases between. In nucleotides, the CDR3 is TGTGCCAGCAGCCAATGGGGAGTAAACACTGAAGCTTTCTTT. It encodes CASSQWGVNTEAFF.

This clonotype showed up just a few times. The genes are TRBV2 and TRBJ1-6; TRBD1 is a possible D gene (6 bases). Germline CDR1 and CDR2: SNHLY and FYNNEI. Trimming left V 2 bases short and J 5 bases short, with 13 bases between. The CDR3 has 16 amino acids. CDR3 residues: CASSENLDRDNSPLHF. CDR3 coding DNA: TGTGCCAGCAGTGAAAACTTGGACAGAGATAATTCACCCCTCCACTTT.

The chain recombines TRBV21-1 with TRBJ2-7; the table's D call, TRBD2, was not checked against the DNA. TRBV21-1 is given as a pseudogene. The CDR3 length is 13 residues. The CDR3 is CATPSGGLYEQYF. CDR3 sequence (DNA): TGTGCCACCCCTAGCGGGGGGCTCTACGAGCAGTACTTC.